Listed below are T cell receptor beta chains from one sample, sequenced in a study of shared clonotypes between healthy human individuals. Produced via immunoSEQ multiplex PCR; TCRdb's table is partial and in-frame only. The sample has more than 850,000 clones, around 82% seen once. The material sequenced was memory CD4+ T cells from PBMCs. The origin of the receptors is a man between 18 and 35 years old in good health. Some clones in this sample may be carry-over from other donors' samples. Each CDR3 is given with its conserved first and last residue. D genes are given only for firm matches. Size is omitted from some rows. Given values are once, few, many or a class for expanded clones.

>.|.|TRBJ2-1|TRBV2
CASRISTGIGEQFF
TGTGCCAGCCGGATTAGTACTGGGATCGGTGAGCAGTTCTTC
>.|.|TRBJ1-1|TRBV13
CASSSTGGAEAFF
TGTGCCAGCAGCTCTACAGGAGGGGCTGAAGCTTTCTTT
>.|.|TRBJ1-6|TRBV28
CASSDSGRATGSPLHF
TGTGCCAGCAGCGATAGTGGCAGGGCTACGGGTTCACCCCTCCACTTT
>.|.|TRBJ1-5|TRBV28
CASTRDSNQPQHF
TGTGCCAGCACCAGGGATAGCAATCAGCCCCAGCATTTT
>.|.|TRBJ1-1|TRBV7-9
CASSIGENTEAFF
TGTGCCAGCAGTATCGGAGAAAACACTGAAGCTTTCTTT
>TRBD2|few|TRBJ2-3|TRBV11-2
CASSFLAGAVTDTQYF
TGTGCCAGCAGCTTTCTAGCGGGAGCAGTTACAGATACGCAGTATTTT
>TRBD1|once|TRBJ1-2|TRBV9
CASSGETGGDYGYTF
TGTGCCAGCAGCGGAGAGACAGGGGGGGACTATGGCTACACCTTC
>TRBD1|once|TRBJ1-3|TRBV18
CASSPPGQQGRGPGNTIYF
TGTGCCAGCTCACCACCGGGACAACAGGGGAGGGGGCCTGGAAACACCATATATTTT
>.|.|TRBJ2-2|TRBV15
CATSRTGELFF
TGTGCCACCAGCAGAACCGGGGAGCTGTTTTTT
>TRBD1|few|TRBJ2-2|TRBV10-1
CASSKGQGTGELFF
TGCGCCAGCAGTAAGGGACAGGGAACCGGGGAGCTGTTTTTT
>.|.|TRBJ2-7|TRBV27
CASSAKSTGRSYEQYF
TGTGCCAGCAGTGCCAAATCGACTGGGAGATCATACGAGCAGTACTTC
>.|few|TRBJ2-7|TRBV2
CASRYGSDSYEQYF
TGTGCCAGCAGGTACGGAAGCGACTCCTACGAGCAGTACTTC
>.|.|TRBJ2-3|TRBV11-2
CATASGDIGTDTQYF
TGTGCCACCGCGAGTGGGGACATTGGCACAGATACGCAGTATTTT
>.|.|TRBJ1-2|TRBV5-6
CASSPRAPETRYGYTF
TGTGCCAGCAGCCCCCGAGCCCCAGAAACTCGCTATGGCTACACCTTC
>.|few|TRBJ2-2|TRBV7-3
CASSLNSARSTGELFF
TGTGCCAGCAGCTTAAATTCGGCCCGGTCCACCGGGGAGCTGTTTTTT
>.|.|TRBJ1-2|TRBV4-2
CASSQKGGALGVYGYTF
TGTGCCAGCAGCCAGAAGGGTGGGGCCCTGGGCGTCTATGGCTACACCTTC
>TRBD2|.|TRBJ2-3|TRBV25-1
CASSELASGSPVSDTQYF
TGTGCCAGCAGTGAATTGGCGAGCGGGAGTCCTGTCTCAGATACGCAGTATTTT
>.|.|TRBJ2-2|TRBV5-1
CASSLVVNTGELFF
TGCGCCAGCAGCTTGGTCGTGAACACCGGGGAGCTGTTTTTT
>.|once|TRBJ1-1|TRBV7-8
CASSYRAVNMNTEAFF
TGTGCCAGCAGCTATAGGGCTGTTAACATGAACACTGAAGCTTTCTTT
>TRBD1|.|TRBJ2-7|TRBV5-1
CASSPRPGTGSYEQYF
TGCGCCAGCAGCCCAAGACCCGGGACAGGGTCCTACGAGCAGTACTTC
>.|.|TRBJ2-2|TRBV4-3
CASSHWGSRPDTGELFF
TGCGCCAGCAGCCATTGGGGGAGCCGCCCGGACACCGGGGAGCTGTTTTTT
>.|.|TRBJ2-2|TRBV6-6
CASSRDFGSGELFF
TGTGCCAGCAGCCGGGATTTCGGTTCCGGGGAGCTGTTTTTT
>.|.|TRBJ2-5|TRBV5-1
CASSLAGPHPLQETQYF
TGCGCCAGCAGCTTGGCCGGTCCGCACCCCCTCCAAGAGACCCAGTACTTC
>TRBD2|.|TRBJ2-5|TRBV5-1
CASSLRLASETQYF
TGCGCCAGCAGCTTACGACTAGCTTCCGAGACCCAGTACTTC
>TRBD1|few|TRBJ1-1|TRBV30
CAWSGTGDTEAFF
TGTGCCTGGAGCGGGACAGGGGACACTGAAGCTTTCTTT
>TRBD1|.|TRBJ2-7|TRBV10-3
CATLDRGLVEQYF
TGTGCCACCCTAGACAGGGGACTGGTCGAGCAGTACTTC
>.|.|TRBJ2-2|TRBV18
CASSPPSSHGELFF
TGTGCCAGCTCACCTCCCTCCAGCCACGGGGAGCTGTTTTTT
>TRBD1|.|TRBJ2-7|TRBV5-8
CASSIGTGNYEQYF
TGTGCCAGCAGCATCGGGACAGGGAACTACGAGCAGTACTTC
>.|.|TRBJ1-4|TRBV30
CAGTASQEKLFF
TGTGCCGGGACGGCCTCCCAGGAGAAACTGTTTTTT
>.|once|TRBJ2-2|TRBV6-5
CASSYSIQGGTGELFF
TGTGCCAGCAGTTACTCGATACAGGGGGGGACCGGGGAGCTGTTTTTT
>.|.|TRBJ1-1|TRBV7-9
CASAPQVSTEAFF
TGTGCCAGCGCCCCACAGGTGTCCACTGAAGCTTTCTTT
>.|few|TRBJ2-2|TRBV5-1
CASSPGWVGTGELFF
TGCGCCAGCAGCCCGGGGTGGGTCGGCACCGGGGAGCTGTTTTTT
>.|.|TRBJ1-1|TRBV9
CASSEGWGTEAFF
TGTGCCAGCAGCGAAGGGTGGGGAACTGAAGCTTTCTTT
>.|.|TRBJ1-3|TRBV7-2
CASSLAREDTIYF
TGTGCCAGCAGCTTAGCGCGAGAAGACACCATATATTTT
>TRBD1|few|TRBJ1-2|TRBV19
CASSIPGQGYGYTF
TGTGCCAGTAGTATCCCGGGACAGGGTTATGGCTACACCTTC
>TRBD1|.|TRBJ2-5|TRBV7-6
CASSPNRGLGETQYF
TGTGCCAGCAGCCCAAACAGGGGCCTTGGGGAGACCCAGTACTTC
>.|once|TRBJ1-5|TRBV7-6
CASSLETGMSNQPQHF
TGTGCCAGCAGCTTAGAGACAGGAATGAGCAATCAGCCCCAGCATTTT
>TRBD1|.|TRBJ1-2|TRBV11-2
CASSPRGQDYCTF
TGTGCCAGCAGCCCTCGGGGACAGGACTACTGCACCTTC
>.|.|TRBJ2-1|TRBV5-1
CASSYGILNEQFF
TGCGCCAGCAGCTACGGGATCCTAAATGAGCAGTTCTTC
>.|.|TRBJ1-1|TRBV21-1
CAVSHRMNTEAFF
TGTGCCGTTAGCCACAGAATGAACACTGAAGCTTTCTTT
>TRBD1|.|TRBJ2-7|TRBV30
CAWTGQGAREQYF
TGTGCCTGGACTGGACAGGGGGCCCGGGAGCAGTACTTC
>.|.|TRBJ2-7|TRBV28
CASSFWVEQYF
TGTGCCAGCAGTTTTTGGGTCGAGCAGTACTTC
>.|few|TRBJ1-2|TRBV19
CASTSPGPYYGYTF
TGTGCCAGTACCTCCCCGGGACCTTACTATGGCTACACCTTC
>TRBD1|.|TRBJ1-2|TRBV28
CASRYPLTGGHGYTF
TGTGCCAGCAGGTACCCCCTGACAGGGGGCCATGGCTACACCTTC
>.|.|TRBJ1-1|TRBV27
CASSLSGSRVDTEAFF
TGTGCCAGCAGTTTATCTGGTAGTAGAGTGGACACTGAAGCTTTCTTT